These 11 T cell receptor beta chains originate from one sample sequenced in a study of regulatory T cells in long-lasting Graves disease listed by TCRdb under 2021. The time point label corresponds to: newly diagnosed GD, antithyroid drugs for less than 3 months. For both TCR sequencing and RNA sequencing, RNA was extracted from PBMCs using TRIzol. To prepare the library, multiplex PCR was applied. Sequencing was carried out with an Illumina HiSeq 4000. iRepertoire HTBI primers and Arm-PCR amplification of CDR3 regions were used to construct TCR beta libraries. The public reads were quality trimmed at Q25 with fastp and then assembled into clones with MiXCR by TCRdb, keeping productive beta chains. Entries that share a CDR3 protein sequence are merged under the most common genes and DNA. Present in this sample are 350,000 to 450,000 distinct CDR3 sequences, 16% of which were seen just once. 25% to 30% of the sample comes from the top ten.

These records were also assigned to another study, of T cells in Graves' hyperthyroidism and ophthalmopathy.

Sequenced material: peripheral blood mononuclear cells (PBMCs), taken at new diagnosis, from a patient treated with antithyroid drugs. Source of these receptors: a middle-aged man with Graves disease. Donor details come from another sample of the same person, matched by shared clones.

This clonotype was counted many times. The chain links TRBV20-1 to TRBJ1-1; TRBD1 matches 7 bases. With 3 bases clipped from V and 0 bases from J, the junction kept 1 base outside the gene matches. The CDR3 length is 13 residues. The V gene's germline CDR1 is DFQATT and CDR2 SNEGSKA (reference sequence). CDR3 residues: CSASDRVNTEAFF. The CDR3 bases are TGCAGTGCTAGTGACAGGGTGAACACTGAAGCTTTCTTT.

The V call is TRBV5-1, the J call TRBJ2-1, with 8 bases aligning to TRBD2. The CDR3 is made up of 17 amino acids. V shed 7 bases and J 5 bases; nucleotides not matched to a gene: 17. Germline V gives CDR1 SGHRS, CDR2 YFSETQ. In nucleotides, the CDR3 is TGCGCCAGCCAGAGTTTTATAAGCGGGGGTCTACACAATGAGCAGTTCTTC. Its translation is CASQSFISGGLHNEQFF.

This clonotype was seen at least ten times. This CDR3 is CASSSRQGAFRNQPQHF. The DNA of the CDR3 is TGTGCCAGCAGTAGCCGACAGGGGGCCTTTCGGAATCAGCCCCAGCATTTT. J is TRBJ1-5 and V is TRBV28, with 10 bases matching TRBD1. In germline, CDR1 is MDHEN, CDR2 SYDVKM. V lost 5 bases, J lost 4 bases, and 11 bases stayed unmatched. The CDR3 is made up of 17 amino acids.

This clonotype has only a few counts. This rearrangement joins TRBV6-2 or TRBV6-3 to TRBJ2-7, with D perhaps matching TRBD1 or TRBD2 (5 bases each). V shed 0 bases and J shed 6 bases, with 9 bases lying between them. Germline CDR1 MNHEY, CDR2 SVGEGT. CDR3 length: 13 amino acids. CDR3 sequence reads: CASSYSIGAEQYF. The CDR3 DNA sequence: TGTGCCAGCAGTTACTCGATCGGGGCCGAGCAGTACTTC.

This clonotype occurred many times. This rearrangement joins TRBV12-3 or TRBV12-4 to TRBJ1-1; D not certain. This CDR3 has 13 residues. Trimming pared 5 bases from V and 8 bases from J, leaving 15 bases between. DNA for the CDR3: TGTGCCAGCAGTAAGGGAGTTGCTCGAGAAGCTTTCTTT. This encodes CASSKGVAREAFF.

The chain links TRBV5-1 to TRBJ2-7; D is perhaps TRBD1 or TRBD2 (6 bases each). CDR1 and CDR2 from the germline V gene are SGHRS and YFSETQ. V gave up 3 bases and J gave up 2 bases, with 24 bases separating them. This CDR3 spans 18 amino acids. CDR3 coding DNA: TGCGCCAGCAGCTCGGGGGCAGGAAACACCAAACCTCCCTACGAGCAGTACTTC. It yields the protein CASSSGAGNTKPPYEQYF.

The rearrangement joins TRBV14 to TRBJ2-1; possibly TRBD1 for D (6 bases). CDR1 and CDR2 from the germline V gene are SGHDN and FVKESK. The length of the CDR3 is 14 residues. V lost 3 bases and J lost 5, with 11 bases in between. For the CDR3, the DNA is TGTGCCAGCAGCCATGTGGACAGACACAATGAGCAGTTCTTC. It encodes CASSHVDRHNEQFF.

This clonotype was counted at least ten times. The chain is built from TRBV7-2 and TRBJ2-5, with D uncertain. Germline V gene data show CDR1 as SGHTA and CDR2 as FQGNSA. V dropped 0 bases and J dropped 5 bases, with 4 bases sitting between them. The CDR3 is made up of 12 amino acids. CDR3 nucleotides: TGTGCCAGCAGCTTAGCGAGGGAGACCCAGTACTTC. Its translation: CASSLARETQYF.

There are many counts of this clonotype. In DNA form, the CDR3 reads TGCAGTGCTAGAACAGGGCTCGGGCGGCAGGGCTACACCTTC. Translation gives CSARTGLGRQGYTF. The rearrangement uses TRBV20-1 and TRBJ1-2; maybe TRBD1 (6 bases). The ends were cut back, 2 bases at V and 8 bases at J, with 18 bases in the middle. Looked up from germline, CDR1 is DFQATT and CDR2 is SNEGSKA (reference sequence). The CDR3 has 14 amino acids.

This clonotype was counted at least ten times. The chain combines TRBV12-3 or TRBV12-4 with TRBJ1-1, with D uncertain. V dropped 3 bases and J dropped 4 bases, with 9 bases sitting between them. The CDR3 length is 13 residues. CDR3 sequence: CASSFHGGTEAFF. The CDR3 coding sequence is TGTGCCAGCAGTTTTCACGGTGGCACTGAAGCTTTCTTT.

This clonotype was found a few times. The V gene is TRBV5-4, the J gene TRBJ2-5, with 12 bases lining up with TRBD2. V gave up 2 bases and J gave up 2 bases; unmatched junction bases: 4. CDR3 length: 16 residues. Germline values: CDR1 SGHNT, CDR2 YYREEE (reference sequence). The CDR3 sequence is CASSFRLAGGQETQYF. The CDR3 DNA sequence: TGTGCCAGCAGCTTCCGGCTAGCGGGGGGGCAAGAGACCCAGTACTTC.